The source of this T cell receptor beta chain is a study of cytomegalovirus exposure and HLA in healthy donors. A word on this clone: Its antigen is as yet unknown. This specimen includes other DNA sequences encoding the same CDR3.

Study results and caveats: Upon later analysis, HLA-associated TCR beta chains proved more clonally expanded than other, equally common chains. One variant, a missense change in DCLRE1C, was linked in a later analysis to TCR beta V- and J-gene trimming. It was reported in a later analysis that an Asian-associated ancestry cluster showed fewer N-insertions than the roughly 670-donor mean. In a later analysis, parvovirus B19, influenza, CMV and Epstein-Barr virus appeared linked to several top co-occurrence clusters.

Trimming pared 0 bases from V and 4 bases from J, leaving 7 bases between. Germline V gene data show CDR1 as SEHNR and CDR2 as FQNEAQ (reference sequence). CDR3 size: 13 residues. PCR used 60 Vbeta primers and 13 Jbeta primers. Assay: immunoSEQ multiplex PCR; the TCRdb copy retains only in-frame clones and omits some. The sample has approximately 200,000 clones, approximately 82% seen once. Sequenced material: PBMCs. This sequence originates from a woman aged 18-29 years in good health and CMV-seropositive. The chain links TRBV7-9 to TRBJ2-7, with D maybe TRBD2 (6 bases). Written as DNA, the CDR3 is TGTGCCAGCAGCTTAGCTGGGGGGTACGAGCAGTACTTC. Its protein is CASSLAGGYEQYF.